The present entry profiles one T cell receptor beta chain with its context. Looked up from germline, CDR1 is SGHTA and CDR2 is FQGNSA. This CDR3 has 16 amino acids. Trimming shortened V by 5 bases and J by 1 base, and 12 bases separated the two germline ends. The sample comes from a study of blood T cell repertoires in COVID-19. Sequenced by immunoSEQ multiplex PCR; TCRdb stores in-frame clones only, minus some. The sample lists tens of thousands of clones; roughly nine tenths were seen once. The receptor comes from a man aged 60 to 69 with active or convalescent COVID-19. The sequencing input was peripheral blood. V is TRBV7-2 and J is TRBJ2-6; D remains ambiguous. In DNA, the CDR3 is TGTGCCAGCAGCCTTGAGGTTAGGTCTGGGGCCAACGTCCTGACTTTC. The encoded protein is CASSLEVRSGANVLTF.